Following are 26 T cell receptor beta chains from one sample sequenced in a study of T cell responses to AZD1222 COVID-19 vaccine. Repertoires were generated with immunoSEQ multiplex PCR, while TCRdb's copy carries only in-frame clones and drops some. The sample contains 170,000 or so clones, less than 95% of which appear only once. The input for sequencing was peripheral blood, taken on day 0 of AZD1222 vaccination. Receptors were obtained from an adult in good health.

This clone was detected a few times. J is TRBJ2-2 and V is TRBV5-4, with 9 bases aligning to TRBD2. CDR3 size: 16 residues. Trimming cost V 4 bases and J 1 base; bases outside gene matches: 5. CDR1 SGHNT and CDR2 YYREEE come from the germline V gene (reference sequence). CDR3 protein: CASSTGLALNTGELFF. The CDR3 DNA is TGTGCCAGCAGCACGGGACTAGCCTTGAACACCGGGGAGCTGTTTTTT. The full variable domain, completed using reference TRBV5-4 and TRBJ2-2, is ETGVTQSPTHLIKTRGQQVTLRCSSQSGHNTVSWYQQALGQGPQFIFQYYREEENGRGNFPPRFSGLQFPNYSSELNVNALELDDSALYLCASSTGLALNTGELFFGEGSRLTVL.

This chain joins TRBV6-6 and TRBJ1-6, with D perhaps matching TRBD1 (5 bases). This CDR3 region has 17 residues. Germline-derived CDR1 and CDR2 are MNHNY and SVGAGI (reference sequence). V shed 5 bases and J shed 7 bases, with 21 bases lying between them. This CDR3 reads CASSRYRDLDLNSPLHF. The CDR3 DNA sequence: TGTGCCAGCAGTAGATACCGGGACCTCGACTTAAATTCACCCCTCCACTTT.

The J gene is TRBJ1-2, the V gene TRBV3-1 (or the pseudogene TRBV3-2); 7 bases are shared with TRBD1. V gave up 3 bases and J gave up 5 bases; unmatched junction bases: 6. Per germline, CDR1 LGHDT and CDR2 YNNKEL (reference sequence). This CDR3 contains 14 residues. The CDR3 nucleotides read TGTGCCAGCAGCCACTCCAGGGGGGTATATGGCTACACCTTC. Amino acid sequence: CASSHSRGVYGYTF.

The V gene is TRBV19, the J gene TRBJ2-7; 7 nucleotides line up with TRBD1. The germline V gene has CDR1 LNHDA and CDR2 SQIVND (reference sequence). This CDR3 is built from 13 residues. V was pared by 3 bases and J by 4 bases, with 3 bases of the junction left unmatched. CDR3 sequence (DNA): TGTGCCAGTAGTATTGGACAGGAGTACGAGCAGTACTTC. Amino acid sequence: CASSIGQEYEQYF.

This rearrangement joins TRBV7-9 to TRBJ1-1; D remains unclear. The V end was cut by 6 bases, the J end by 8 bases, with 13 bases between. Germline loops: CDR1 SEHNR, CDR2 FQNEAQ (reference sequence). CDR3 size: 12 residues. CDR3 nucleotides: TGTGCCAGCAGACCCATTGTGGGAGAAGCTTTCTTT. It codes for CASRPIVGEAFF.

A remark on this clone: The same CDR3 is also encoded by other DNA sequences in this sample. V and J are TRBV28 and TRBJ1-2, with TRBD1 matching 8 bases. From germline, CDR1 is MDHEN and CDR2 SYDVKM. The trim removed 4 bases at V and 1 base at J, leaving 5 bases unmatched. The CDR3 length is 15 residues. CDR3 loop: CASSSPGQGNYGYTF. The CDR3 DNA sequence: TGTGCCAGCAGTTCCCCCGGACAGGGTAACTATGGCTACACCTTC.

The sample holds a few counts of this clone. The rearrangement links TRBV27 to TRBJ2-7, with TRBD2 matching 9 bases. With V trimmed by 3 bases and J by 4 bases, 4 bases remained unmatched. CDR1 is MNHEY, CDR2 SMNVEV, per germline (reference sequence). CDR3 size: 14 residues. The CDR3 reads CASSFGGGAYEQYF. DNA for the CDR3: TGTGCCAGCAGTTTCGGCGGGGGGGCTTACGAGCAGTACTTC.

This clone has only one observation. The rearrangement joins TRBV9 to TRBJ2-3, with D possibly matching TRBD2 (5 bases). CDR1 is SGDLS, CDR2 YYNGEE, per germline. The CDR3 spans 15 residues. V lost 0 bases to trimming and J lost 2 bases, with 10 bases between them. CDR3 sequence reads: CASSVAGFPTDTQYF. The CDR3 DNA is TGTGCCAGCAGCGTAGCGGGGTTCCCCACAGATACGCAGTATTTT.

The CDR3 protein is CASSLQENTEAFF. The CDR3 DNA reads as TGTGCCAGCAGTTTACAGGAGAACACTGAAGCTTTCTTT. This chain joins TRBV6-5 and TRBJ1-1, with D possibly matching TRBD1 (5 bases). V dropped 4 bases and J dropped 1 base, with 7 bases sitting between them. This CDR3 is 13 amino acids long. Germline V gene lookup returns CDR1 MNHEY and CDR2 SVGAGI.

The chain uses TRBV30 and TRBJ1-1; 8 nucleotides agree with TRBD1. Per germline, CDR1 GTSNPN and CDR2 SVGIG (reference sequence). V lost 2 bases to trimming and J lost 3 bases; unmatched junction nucleotides: 11. This CDR3 is 16 amino acids long. CDR3 nucleotide sequence: TGTGCCTGGAGTCTGGGGGCAGGGGGCGGGTACACTGAAGCTTTCTTT. Translation: CAWSLGAGGGYTEAFF.

The rearrangement joins TRBV27 to TRBJ2-3; D remains ambiguous. Germline CDR1 is MNHEY and CDR2 is SMNVEV (reference sequence). The length of the CDR3 is 13 residues. Trimming shortened V by 6 bases and J by 2 bases, and 9 bases separated the two germline ends. CDR3 residues: CASRGFNTDTQYF. Here the CDR3 DNA reads TGTGCCAGCAGGGGGTTTAACACAGATACGCAGTATTTT.

The chain recombines TRBV3-1 (or the pseudogene TRBV3-2) with TRBJ1-1; maybe TRBD1 (5 bases). Germline values: CDR1 LGHDT, CDR2 YNNKEL (reference sequence). Trimming cost V 4 bases and J 5 bases, with 14 bases left between them. The CDR3 is 14 amino acids. This CDR3 reads CASSPQGGETEAFF. The CDR3 DNA follows: TGTGCCAGCAGCCCCCAGGGAGGGGAGACTGAAGCTTTCTTT.

The chain is built from TRBV7-2 and TRBJ1-1; 7 bases map to TRBD1. J was trimmed by 0 bases and V by 5 bases; bases with no gene match: 3. Germline CDR1 SGHTA, CDR2 FQGNSA. The CDR3 consists of 14 residues. DNA for the CDR3: TGTGCCAGCAGCGTTGACAGGGTGAACACTGAAGCTTTCTTT. Translated: CASSVDRVNTEAFF.

The rearrangement uses TRBV30 and TRBJ2-7; TRBD1 might be the D (5 bases). Germline V gene sequence: CDR1 GTSNPN, CDR2 SVGIG (reference sequence). Trimming took off 3 bases at V and 6 bases at J, with 9 bases between the two ends. CDR3 size: 11 residues. This CDR3 is CAWRVGVEQYF. For the CDR3, the DNA is TGTGCCTGGAGGGTAGGGGTCGAGCAGTACTTC.

The chain has TRBV4-2 and TRBJ1-4; 9 positions match TRBD1. Germline CDR1 and CDR2: LGHNA and YNFKEQ. The CDR3 is 14 amino acids. The V segment lost 1 base and the J segment 8 bases; nucleotides outside the gene matches: 2. The CDR3 region is CASSQGQGEEKLFF. The CDR3 region has the DNA TGTGCCAGCAGCCAAGGACAGGGGGAGGAAAAACTGTTTTTT.

The chain is built from TRBV6-2 or TRBV6-3 and TRBJ1-2, with TRBD1 matching over 7 bases. Germline V gene sequence: CDR1 MNHEY, CDR2 SVGEGT. The CDR3 runs 14 residues. With V trimmed by 2 bases and J by 5 bases, 5 bases remained unmatched. DNA of the CDR3: TGTGCCAGCAGTTACCCAGGGGGACGGTATGGCTACACCTTC. This gives the protein CASSYPGGRYGYTF.

This clone was detected once. The chain links TRBV5-1 to TRBJ1-1; perhaps TRBD1 as D (5 bases). This CDR3 spans 16 amino acids. From germline, CDR1 is SGHRS and CDR2 YFSETQ. V lost 2 bases and J lost 1, with 15 bases in between. The CDR3 coding sequence is TGCGCCAGCAGCTTAAATTGGGGGGTCTCGAACACTGAAGCTTTCTTT. As protein: CASSLNWGVSNTEAFF.

This clone was seen just once. Because the CDR3's place on the DNA is in doubt, the DNA is left out and the CDR3 is given as listed by TCRdb. J is TRBJ1-4 and V is TRBV7-9. Germline assignment: CDR1 SEHNR and CDR2 FQNEAQ (reference sequence). The CDR3 length is 14 residues, termini included. CDR3 region: CASSFGPGEEKLFF.

The V and J genes are TRBV3-1 (or the pseudogene TRBV3-2) and TRBJ2-1; D may correspond to TRBD1 or TRBD2 (6 bases each). The CDR3 sequence is 12 residues long. CDR1 LGHDT and CDR2 YNNKEL come from the germline V gene (reference sequence). Trimming shortened V by 5 bases and J by 9 bases, and 11 bases separated the two germline ends. CDR3 in DNA: TGTGCCAGCAGCATAGGAGGGGGTGAGCAGTTCTTC. Its protein product is CASSIGGGEQFF.

This rearrangement joins TRBV13 to TRBJ2-3; TRBD2 aligns across 13 bases. V lost 3 bases, J lost 5 bases, and 2 bases stayed unmatched. The CDR3 spans 15 residues. The germline V gene has CDR1 PRHDT and CDR2 FYEKMQ (reference sequence). CDR3 DNA sequence: TGTGCCAGCAGCTTCCGGACTAGCGGGGGAGATACGCAGTATTTT. Its protein product is CASSFRTSGGDTQYF. The variable domain in full, with the rest retrieved from reference TRBV13 and TRBJ2-3, is AAGVIQSPRHLIKEKRETATLKCYPIPRHDTVYWYQQGPGQDPQFLISFYEKMQSDKGSIPDRFSAQQFSDYHSELNMSSLELGDSALYFCASSFRTSGGDTQYFGPGTRLTVL.

V and J are TRBV2 and TRBJ1-1; D is unclear. Germline V gene sequence: CDR1 SNHLY, CDR2 FYNNEI. This CDR3 is built from 13 residues. Trimming removed 4 bases at V and 1 base at J, with 7 bases between. CDR3 in amino acids: CASSGQTNTEAFF. The CDR3 DNA reads TGTGCCAGCAGTGGGCAGACGAACACTGAAGCTTTCTTT.

V gene TRBV6-6 combines with J gene TRBJ2-7, with D perhaps assigned TRBD1 or TRBD2 (5 bases each). Trimming stripped 4 bases from V and 0 bases from J, with 7 bases between. The CDR3 spans 13 residues. Germline V gene sequence: CDR1 MNHNY, CDR2 SVGAGI (reference sequence). Here the CDR3 reads CASSLGTSYEQYF. Written as DNA, the CDR3 is TGTGCCAGCAGTTTGGGGACCTCCTACGAGCAGTACTTC.

This chain connects TRBV27 to TRBJ1-4; TRBD1 is a possible D gene (5 bases). The CDR3 is made up of 16 amino acids. Trimming left V 9 bases short and J 4 bases short, with 21 bases between. Germline-derived CDR1 and CDR2 are MNHEY and SMNVEV (reference sequence). CDR3 coding DNA: TGTGCCAGTGCAGACCTACAAACAGGAAGTAATGAAAAACTGTTTTTT. This encodes CASADLQTGSNEKLFF.

The gene calls are TRBV6-5 and TRBJ2-7, with TRBD1 identical over 8 bases. The V gene end was trimmed by 4 bases and the J gene end by 3 bases; junction bases not matched to a gene: 2. Germline V gene lookup returns CDR1 MNHEY and CDR2 SVGAGI. CDR3 length: 13 amino acids. The DNA of the CDR3 is TGTGCCAGCAGTTCAGACAGGGGCTACGAGCAGTACTTC. Translated: CASSSDRGYEQYF.

This clone came up once. V and J are TRBV19 and TRBJ1-1; TRBD1 is a possible D gene (5 bases). The ends were cut back, 4 bases at V and 1 base at J, with 16 bases in the middle. The germline V gene encodes CDR1 LNHDA and CDR2 SQIVND (reference sequence). This CDR3 is 16 amino acids long. For the CDR3, the DNA is TGTGCCAGTAGTACCATTGAGCGGGGCTCGAACACTGAAGCTTTCTTT. Translating gives CASSTIERGSNTEAFF.

The chain carries TRBV23-1 and TRBJ1-6; D remains unclear. TRBV23-1 is flagged as an ORF with uncertain function. The CDR3 extends over 14 amino acids. Trimming pared 1 base from V and 10 bases from J, leaving 11 bases between. This CDR3 is CASSQWLPTSPLHF. CDR3 sequence (DNA): TGCGCCAGCAGTCAATGGTTACCGACCTCACCCCTCCACTTT.